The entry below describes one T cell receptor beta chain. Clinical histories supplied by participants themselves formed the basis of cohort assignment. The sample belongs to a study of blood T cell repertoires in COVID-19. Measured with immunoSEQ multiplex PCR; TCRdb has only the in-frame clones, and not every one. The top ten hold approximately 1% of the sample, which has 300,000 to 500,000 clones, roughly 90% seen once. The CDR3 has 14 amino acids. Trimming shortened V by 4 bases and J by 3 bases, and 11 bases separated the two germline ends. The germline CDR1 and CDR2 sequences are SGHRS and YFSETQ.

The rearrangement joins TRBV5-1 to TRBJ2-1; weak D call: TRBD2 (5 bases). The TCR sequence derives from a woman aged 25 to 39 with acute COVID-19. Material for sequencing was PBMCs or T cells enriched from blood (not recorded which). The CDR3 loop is CASSRGGDYNEQFF. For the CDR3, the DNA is TGCGCCAGCAGCCGCGGAGGAGACTACAATGAGCAGTTCTTC.